Below, 27 T cell receptor beta chains from the same sample are listed, as sequenced in a study of radiotherapy plus CTLA-4 blockade in lung cancer. Assay used: immunoSEQ multiplex PCR; TCRdb lists only in-frame clones, some missing. The sample shows about 98,000 clones, 80% to 90% of them seen only once. Material: peripheral blood, obtained from a patient treated with radiotherapy plus ipilimumab. The receptors stem from a human donor with non-small cell lung cancer that progressed on radiotherapy plus ipilimumab.

This clone was found once. The chain has TRBV5-1 and TRBJ2-3; D assignment may be TRBD1 or TRBD2 (6 bases each). CDR3 size: 16 residues. Trimming cost V 4 bases and J 5 bases, with 20 bases left between them. The germline V gene encodes CDR1 SGHRS and CDR2 YFSETQ. The CDR3 coding sequence is TGCGCCAGCAGCGCCTCCGGCCGGGGGCGAGGAGATACGCAGTATTTT. Its translation is CASSASGRGRGDTQYF.

The chain combines TRBV11-2 with TRBJ2-1; D not certain. Trimming took 3 bases from V and 7 from J, leaving 10 bases between them. Germline CDR1 and CDR2: SGHAT and FQNNGV. The CDR3 totals 13 residues. As DNA, the CDR3 is TGTGCCAGCAGCTTTGGAGAGAAAAATGAGCAGTTCTTC. Its protein product is CASSFGEKNEQFF.

This sequence joins TRBV30 and TRBJ2-7; D call uncertain. Germline-derived CDR1 and CDR2 are GTSNPN and SVGIG (reference sequence). CDR3 length: 12 residues. The germline V and J ends were trimmed by 0 bases and 4 bases, with 7 bases remaining between them. This CDR3 reads CAWSVHGYEQYF. The CDR3 region has the DNA TGTGCCTGGAGTGTACACGGATACGAGCAGTACTTC.

The V and J genes are TRBV5-1 and TRBJ2-1, with D possibly being TRBD2 (6 bases). The CDR3 length is 13 residues. Germline V gene lookup returns CDR1 SGHRS and CDR2 YFSETQ. The V end lost 4 bases, the J end lost 4 bases, and 9 bases lay between the germline ends. The CDR3 DNA is TGCGCCAGCAGCCCGGGGACTTACAATGAGCAGTTCTTC. This gives the protein CASSPGTYNEQFF. Together with reference TRBV5-1 and TRBJ2-1, the CDR3 gives the full variable domain: KAGVTQTPRYLIKTRGQQVTLSCSPISGHRSVSWYQQTPGQGLQFLFEYFSETQRNKGNFPGRFSGRQFSNSRSEMNVSTLELGDSALYLCASSPGTYNEQFFGPGTRLTVL.

The chain is built from TRBV5-4 and TRBJ2-1; TRBD1 agrees at 9 bases. This CDR3 spans 14 amino acids. CDR1 SGHNT and CDR2 YYREEE come from the germline V gene (reference sequence). The ends lost 4 bases at V and 5 bases at J; junction bases unmatched: 4. The CDR3 spells CASSRDRVDNEQFF. The CDR3 coding sequence is TGTGCCAGCAGCAGGGACAGGGTGGACAATGAGCAGTTCTTC. Based on the CDR3 plus reference TRBV5-4 and TRBJ2-1, the full variable domain is ETGVTQSPTHLIKTRGQQVTLRCSSQSGHNTVSWYQQALGQGPQFIFQYYREEENGRGNFPPRFSGLQFPNYSSELNVNALELDDSALYLCASSRDRVDNEQFFGPGTRLTVL.

The chain uses TRBV6-5 and TRBJ2-1; TRBD2 aligns across 7 bases. Trimming cost V 2 bases and J 6 bases; bases outside gene matches: 4. The CDR3 covers 14 residues. Germline CDR1 reads MNHEY; CDR2 reads SVGAGI. The CDR3 loop is CASSYPGLTNEQFF. In DNA, the CDR3 is TGTGCCAGCAGTTACCCGGGACTAACCAATGAGCAGTTCTTC.

Comments on this clone: At one of its ends the junction is not consistent with the germline gene, which may arise from a read error. This chain uses TRBV29-1 with TRBJ2-1; 7 nucleotides line up with TRBD2. Germline assignment: CDR1 SQVTM and CDR2 ANQGSEA. This CDR3 spans 11 amino acids. CDR3: CSYGAGELGIF. Here the CDR3 DNA reads TGCAGCTATGGGGCGGGAGAACTTGGGATCTTC.

The sample holds one count of this clone. The chain is built from TRBV7-8 and TRBJ1-2; 9 bases line up with TRBD1. There are 12 residues in the CDR3. From germline, CDR1 is SGHVS and CDR2 FQNEAQ. The CDR3 coding sequence is TGTGCTACCGGGACAGGGAATAGCGGCTACACCTTC. It yields the protein CATGTGNSGYTF.

The chain uses TRBV19 and TRBJ1-6; the match to TRBD1 covers 9 bases. Trimming at V came to 3 bases and at J to 9 bases, leaving 9 bases not matched to a gene. This CDR3 is built from 16 residues. CDR1 LNHDA and CDR2 SQIVND come from the germline V gene (reference sequence). CDR3 coding DNA: TGTGCCAGTAGTATGCCCGGGACAGGGTCTAGTTCACCCCTCCACTTT. Translating gives CASSMPGTGSSSPLHF. The full variable domain, in which reference TRBV19 and TRBJ1-6 provide the parts outside the CDR3, is DGGITQSPKYLFRKEGQNVTLSCEQNLNHDAMYWYRQDPGQGLRLIYYSQIVNDFQKGDIAEGYSVSREKKESFPLTVTSAQKNPTAFYLCASSMPGTGSSSPLHFGNGTRLTVT.

V usage is TRBV5-1 and J usage is TRBJ2-1, with TRBD2 as a possible D gene (6 bases). This CDR3 is built from 15 residues. Trimming stripped 3 bases from V and 0 bases from J, with 10 bases between. Germline loops: CDR1 SGHRS, CDR2 YFSETQ. CDR3 residues: CASSYGRTSYNEQFF. The CDR3 coding sequence is TGCGCCAGCAGCTACGGGAGAACCTCCTACAATGAGCAGTTCTTC.

Only a few counts were recorded for this clone. The gene calls are TRBV7-9 and TRBJ1-5; 9 bases are a match to TRBD1. V was clipped by 4 bases and J by 2 bases; unmatched bases: 6. In germline, CDR1 is SEHNR, CDR2 FQNEAQ (reference sequence). The CDR3 totals 16 residues. The CDR3 DNA follows: TGTGCCAGCAGCTCGGGACAGGGAGGAGGCAATCAGCCCCAGCATTTT. Amino acids: CASSSGQGGGNQPQHF.

This chain connects TRBV19 to TRBJ2-7; TRBD2 is a possible D gene (6 bases). The CDR3 loop spans 14 amino acids. V was shortened by 8 bases and J by 6 bases, with 20 bases between the two germline ends. CDR1 LNHDA and CDR2 SQIVND come from the germline V gene (reference sequence). DNA of the CDR3: TGTGCCAGTGCTGATACTAGCCCGGTCGGCGAGCAGTACTTC. It yields the protein CASADTSPVGEQYF. Using reference TRBV19 and TRBJ2-7 for the parts outside the CDR3, the full variable domain is DGGITQSPKYLFRKEGQNVTLSCEQNLNHDAMYWYRQDPGQGLRLIYYSQIVNDFQKGDIAEGYSVSREKKESFPLTVTSAQKNPTAFYLCASADTSPVGEQYFGPGTRLTVT.

The gene calls are TRBV2 and TRBJ2-5; TRBD2 matches 7 bases. The CDR3 length is 14 residues. Germline values: CDR1 SNHLY, CDR2 FYNNEI. V was clipped by 0 bases and J by 4 bases; unmatched bases: 2. In DNA, the CDR3 is TGTGCCAGCAGTGAAGCGACTAGCAGAGAGACCCAGTACTTC. It translates to CASSEATSRETQYF.

The chain uses TRBV30 and TRBJ2-1, with 7 bases identical to TRBD1. The CDR3 is made up of 15 amino acids. J gave up 5 bases and V 4 bases, and 11 bases lay outside the gene matches. The germline V gene encodes CDR1 GTSNPN and CDR2 SVGIG (reference sequence). The CDR3 region is CAWIRGNRGNNEQFF. The CDR3 DNA sequence: TGTGCCTGGATCCGAGGGAACAGGGGTAACAATGAGCAGTTCTTC. Filled out from reference TRBV30 and TRBJ2-1, the complete variable domain reads SQTIHQWPATLVQPVGSPLSLECTVEGTSNPNLYWYRQAAGRGLQLLFYSVGIGQISSEVPQNLSASRPQDRQFILSSKKLLLSDSGFYLCAWIRGNRGNNEQFFGPGTRLTVL.

V gene TRBV12-5 combines with J gene TRBJ2-2; 11 positions match TRBD2. The trim removed 10 bases at V and 1 base at J, leaving 8 bases unmatched. This CDR3 is 16 amino acids long. Germline V gene lookup returns CDR1 LGHNT and CDR2 FRNRAP. The CDR3 DNA is TGTGCTACCCTCCGTAGCGGGAGGGTGAACACCGGGGAGCTGTTTTTT. Protein product: CATLRSGRVNTGELFF.

The chain combines TRBV28 with TRBJ2-7; D might be TRBD1 or TRBD2, each matching 5 bases. The CDR3 runs to 11 residues. V was clipped by 8 bases and J by 6 bases, with 11 bases between them. Germline V gives CDR1 MDHEN, CDR2 SYDVKM. The CDR3 here is CASQRGTEQYF. For the CDR3, the DNA is TGTGCCAGCCAGAGGGGAACCGAGCAGTACTTC. Full variable domain (outside the CDR3, taken from reference TRBV28 and TRBJ2-7): DVKVTQSSRYLVKRTGEKVFLECVQDMDHENMFWYRQDPGLGLRLIYFSYDVKMKEKGDIPEGYSVSREKKERFSLILESASTNQTSMYLCASQRGTEQYFGPGTRLTVT.

This chain uses TRBV20-1 with TRBJ2-1, with D unclear. This CDR3 has 11 residues. CDR1 and CDR2 (germline): DFQATT, SNEGSKA (reference sequence). V was pared by 2 bases and J by 9 bases, with 8 bases between. CDR3 DNA sequence: TGCAGTGCTAGACCCAAGGGTGAGCAGTTCTTC. This encodes CSARPKGEQFF.

CDR3 sequence (DNA): TGTGCCAGCAGCCGTGGGATAGCGGCGAACACCGGGGAGCTGTTTTTT. It yields the protein CASSRGIAANTGELFF. This chain links TRBV7-2 with TRBJ2-2; tentative D call: TRBD2 (6 bases). The germline gives CDR1 SGHTA, CDR2 FQGNSA. Trimming cost V 5 bases and J 0 bases, with 13 bases left between them. The CDR3 is 16 residues long.

This chain links TRBV5-1 with TRBJ2-3, with TRBD2 matching over 14 bases. CDR3 size: 18 residues. Trimming at V came to 2 bases and at J to 4 bases, leaving 9 bases not matched to a gene. In germline, CDR1 is SGHRS, CDR2 YFSETQ. CDR3 in DNA: TGCGCCAGCAGCTTCGCAGGGACTAGCGGGAGCGGGGCAGATACGCAGTATTTT. Its protein is CASSFAGTSGSGADTQYF.

The rearrangement uses TRBV6-5 and TRBJ2-7; TRBD2 aligns across 15 bases. With 2 bases clipped from V and 4 bases from J, the junction kept 3 bases outside the gene matches. Germline-derived CDR1 and CDR2 are MNHEY and SVGAGI. The CDR3 contains 16 residues. The CDR3 sequence: CASSYLGTSGGYEQYF. The CDR3 DNA reads as TGTGCCAGCAGTTACCTGGGGACTAGCGGGGGGTACGAGCAGTACTTC.

This rearrangement joins TRBV11-1 to TRBJ1-5; the D gene is possibly TRBD1 (6 bases). V was trimmed by 5 bases and J by 3 bases, leaving 11 bases between them. CDR3 size: 14 residues. CDR1 SGHAT and CDR2 FQDESV come from the germline V gene (reference sequence). CDR3 coding DNA: TGTGCCAGCAGCGCAGGACAGCCCAATCAGCCCCAGCATTTT. Protein product: CASSAGQPNQPQHF.

The chain combines TRBV6-5 with TRBJ1-1, with D maybe TRBD1 (5 bases). Germline V gene data show CDR1 as MNHEY and CDR2 as SVGAGI. Trimming shortened V by 7 bases and J by 2 bases, and 17 bases separated the two germline ends. The CDR3 covers 15 residues. CDR3 in DNA: TGTGCCAGCACCCAAATTAGGGGCCTAAACACTGAAGCTTTCTTT. It codes for CASTQIRGLNTEAFF.

The rearrangement uses TRBV6-5 and TRBJ2-1; D possibly uses TRBD1 or TRBD2 (6 bases each). Trimming removed 2 bases from V and 14 bases from J, with 13 bases in between. This CDR3 spans 12 amino acids. Germline-derived CDR1 and CDR2 are MNHEY and SVGAGI. Here the CDR3 DNA reads TGTGCCAGCAGTTACAGGGGGGCAGGGGAGTTCTTC. This codes for CASSYRGAGEFF.

The chain has TRBV18 and TRBJ2-4; 11 nucleotides align to TRBD2. The CDR3 sequence is 17 residues long. Germline values: CDR1 KGHSH, CDR2 LQKENI. J was trimmed by 1 base and V by 2 bases; bases with no gene match: 4. This CDR3 reads CASSPSASGRAKNIQYF. Here the CDR3 DNA reads TGTGCCAGCTCACCATCTGCTAGCGGGAGGGCCAAAAACATTCAGTACTTC.

The chain links TRBV5-4 to TRBJ2-2; the D gene is possibly TRBD1 (6 bases). With 0 bases removed from V and 7 bases from J, the gap between germline ends came to 10 bases. The CDR3 has 14 amino acids. CDR1 and CDR2 (germline): SGHNT, YYREEE (reference sequence). CDR3 sequence: CASSLGRGGGELFF. In DNA, the CDR3 is TGTGCCAGCAGCTTGGGCAGGGGTGGCGGGGAGCTGTTTTTT. Drawing the rest from reference TRBV5-4 and TRBJ2-2, the complete variable domain is ETGVTQSPTHLIKTRGQQVTLRCSSQSGHNTVSWYQQALGQGPQFIFQYYREEENGRGNFPPRFSGLQFPNYSSELNVNALELDDSALYLCASSLGRGGGELFFGEGSRLTVL.

This clone came up a few times. The junction differs from germline at one of its ends, possibly a read error. V usage is TRBV30 and J usage is TRBJ2-1, with a possible D match to TRBD2 (6 bases). The CDR3 is 14 residues long. The germline V gene encodes CDR1 GTSNPN and CDR2 SVGIG (reference sequence). DNA for the CDR3: TGTGCCTGGAGAAATAGCCGGGGGTACAGTGAGCAGTTCTTC. This sequence encodes CAWRNSRGYSEQFF. The variable domain in full, with the rest retrieved from reference TRBV30 and TRBJ2-1, is SQTIHQWPATLVQPVGSPLSLECTVEGTSNPNLYWYRQAAGRGLQLLFYSVGIGQISSEVPQNLSASRPQDRQFILSSKKLLLSDSGFYLCAWRNSRGYSEQFFGPGTRLTVL.

The rearrangement joins TRBV27 to TRBJ2-5; 8 bases align to TRBD1. Germline-derived CDR1 and CDR2 are MNHEY and SMNVEV (reference sequence). The CDR3 contains 14 residues. V lost 5 bases and J lost 4; bases outside the gene matches: 6. CDR3 loop: CASSGPGTGETQYF. The CDR3 DNA follows: TGTGCCAGCAGTGGCCCCGGGACAGGAGAGACCCAGTACTTC.